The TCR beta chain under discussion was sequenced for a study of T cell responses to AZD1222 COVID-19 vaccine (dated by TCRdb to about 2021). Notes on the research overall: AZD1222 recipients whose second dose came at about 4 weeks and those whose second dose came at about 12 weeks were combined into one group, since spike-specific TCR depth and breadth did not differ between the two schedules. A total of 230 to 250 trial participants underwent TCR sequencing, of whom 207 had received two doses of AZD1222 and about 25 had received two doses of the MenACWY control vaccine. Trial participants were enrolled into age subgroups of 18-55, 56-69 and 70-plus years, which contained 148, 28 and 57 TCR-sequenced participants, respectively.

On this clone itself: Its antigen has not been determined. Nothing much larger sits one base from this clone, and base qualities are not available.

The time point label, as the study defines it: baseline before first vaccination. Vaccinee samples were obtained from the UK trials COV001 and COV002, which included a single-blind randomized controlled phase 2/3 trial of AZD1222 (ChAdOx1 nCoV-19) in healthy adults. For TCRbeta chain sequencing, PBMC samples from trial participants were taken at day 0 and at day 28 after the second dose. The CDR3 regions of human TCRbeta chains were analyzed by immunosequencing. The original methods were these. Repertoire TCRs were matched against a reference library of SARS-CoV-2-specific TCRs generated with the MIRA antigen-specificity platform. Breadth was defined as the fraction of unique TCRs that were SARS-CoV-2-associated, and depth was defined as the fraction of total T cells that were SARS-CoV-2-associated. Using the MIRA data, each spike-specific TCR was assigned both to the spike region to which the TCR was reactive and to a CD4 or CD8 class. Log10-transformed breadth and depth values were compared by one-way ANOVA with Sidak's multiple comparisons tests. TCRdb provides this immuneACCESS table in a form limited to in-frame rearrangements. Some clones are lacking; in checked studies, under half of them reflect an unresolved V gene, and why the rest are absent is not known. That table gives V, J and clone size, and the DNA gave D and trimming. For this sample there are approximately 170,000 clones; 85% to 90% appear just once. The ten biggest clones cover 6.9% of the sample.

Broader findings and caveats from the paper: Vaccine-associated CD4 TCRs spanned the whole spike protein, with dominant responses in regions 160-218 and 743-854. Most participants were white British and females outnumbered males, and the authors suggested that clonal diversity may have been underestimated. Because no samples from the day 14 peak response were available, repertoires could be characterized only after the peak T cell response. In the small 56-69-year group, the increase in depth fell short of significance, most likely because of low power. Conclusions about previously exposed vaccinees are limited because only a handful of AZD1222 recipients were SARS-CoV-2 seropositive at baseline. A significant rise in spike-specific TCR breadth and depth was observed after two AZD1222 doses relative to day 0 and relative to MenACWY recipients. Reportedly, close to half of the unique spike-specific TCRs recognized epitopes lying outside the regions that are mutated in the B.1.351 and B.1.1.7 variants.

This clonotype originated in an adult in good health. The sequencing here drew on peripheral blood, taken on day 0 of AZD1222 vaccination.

The CDR3 amino acid sequence is: CASRPGSTDTQYF. The sequenced DNA: TGCGCCAGCCGTCCAGGAAGCACAGATACGCAGTATTTT. The rearrangement combines TRBV5-1 with TRBJ2-3, with the D gene too uncertain to name. CDR1 and CDR2, looked up from the germline V gene, are SGHRS and YFSETQ. Cut back by 7 bases and 0 bases, the V and J ends lie 9 bases apart. The cysteine opens and the phenylalanine closes a CDR3 of 13 amino acids. This entry keeps only the CDR3 DNA: 39 bases, framed from base 1. Full variable domain (CDR3 extended with the reference TRBV5-1 and TRBJ2-3 proteins): KAGVTQTPRYLIKTRGQQVTLSCSPISGHRSVSWYQQTPGQGLQFLFEYFSETQRNKGNFPGRFSGRQFSNSRSEMNVSTLELGDSALYLCASRPGSTDTQYFGPGTRLTVL.